What follows is one T cell receptor (beta chain) and its context. Antigen: not known. One junction end disagrees with the germline gene, perhaps due to a read error. The V gene's germline CDR1 is MNHEY and CDR2 SMNVEV (reference sequence). The CDR3 is 12 residues long. Clones were sequenced by immunoSEQ multiplex PCR, and TCRdb holds only the in-frame ones, with some missing. The data contain approximately 16,000 clones, more than 80% of them singletons. The entry originates in a study of T cells in localized non-small cell lung cancer. Overall study results and limits: It was uninvolved adjacent lung that showed the highest T cell clonality, exceeding tumor. Heterogeneity remains possible because sequencing was limited to only one tumor region. Within adjacent lung there appeared a median roughly 60 of the top 100 tumor clones.

The rearrangement uses TRBV27 and TRBJ1-2; 7 nucleotides line up with TRBD1. This sample comprised peripheral blood, obtained before any cancer treatment. This clonotype was sampled from a female donor of 60 years or more with stage I squamous cell lung carcinoma. CDR3 in amino acids: CASSPLTGDVAF. The DNA for the CDR3 is TGTGCCAGCAGTCCGCTAACAGGGGATGTCGCCTTC.